This TCR beta chain was sequenced in a study of metastatic and nonmetastatic thyroid tumors. In the study overall: The comparison covered peripheral blood and tumor or nodule tissue in malignant and benign thyroid patients.

TCRdb re-called the PCR reads through MiXCR. The repertoire holds 35,000 to 50,000 clones, with roughly 14% as singletons. This clone was found many times. What it binds is unknown. Per germline, CDR1 MNHEY and CDR2 SVGEGT. The trim removed 5 bases at V and 3 bases at J, leaving 7 bases unmatched. The CDR3 covers 15 residues. Overall study results and limits: Benign nodules reportedly had significantly lower TCR beta diversity than malignant thyroid tumors in blood and tumor.

There were no patients who had received any treatment before thyroid surgery. Sample: blood. V is TRBV6-2 or TRBV6-3 and J is TRBJ2-3; the match to TRBD2 covers 8 bases. The clonotype was recovered from a female donor with papillary thyroid cancer or a benign thyroid nodule (not recorded which). Some clones in this sample may be carry-over from other donors' samples. This CDR3 is CASSTGGGGTDTQYF. Written as DNA, the CDR3 is TGTGCCAGCAGTACGGGAGGGGGTGGGACAGATACGCAGTATTTT.